These 19 T cell receptor beta chains were all obtained from the same sample, sequenced in a study of blood T cell repertoires in COVID-19. Clones were sequenced by immunoSEQ multiplex PCR, and TCRdb holds only the in-frame ones, with some missing. This table holds fewer than 100,000 clones, about 85% found once. The sequenced sample consisted of peripheral blood. Receptor source: a man aged 65 to 79 with acute or convalescent COVID-19.

The rearrangement uses TRBV30 and TRBJ1-1; the match to TRBD1 covers 10 bases. V trimming: 5 bases; J trimming: 5 bases; junction bases outside the gene matches: 8. The CDR3 spans 14 residues. Looked up from germline, CDR1 is GTSNPN and CDR2 is SVGIG (reference sequence). CDR3 bases: TGTGCCTGGGGAAGGGGGGGACAGGGGACTGAAGCTTTCTTT. It codes for CAWGRGGQGTEAFF.

The V and J genes are TRBV19 and TRBJ2-5, with 9 bases matching TRBD2. V was clipped by 6 bases and J by 0 bases; unmatched bases: 8. The CDR3 contains 16 residues. The germline CDR1 and CDR2 sequences are LNHDA and SQIVND (reference sequence). CDR3 in DNA: TGTGCCAGTAGAAATCAGCGGGGGGCCCACCAAGAGACCCAGTACTTC. It codes for CASRNQRGAHQETQYF.

V usage is TRBV5-6 and J usage is TRBJ1-3; no reliable D call. Germline loops: CDR1 SGHDT, CDR2 YYEEEE. The CDR3 totals 16 residues. Trimming left V 0 bases short and J 0 bases short, with 10 bases between. In DNA form, the CDR3 reads TGTGCCAGCAGCTTGGGCGGGATAGTCTCTGGAAACACCATATATTTT. Its translation is CASSLGGIVSGNTIYF.

The chain links TRBV5-5 to TRBJ2-7, with 9 bases that match TRBD1. V shed 5 bases, J shed 0 bases, and the junction held 6 bases outside the gene matches. The CDR3 length is 15 residues. From germline, CDR1 is SGHKS and CDR2 YYEKEE (reference sequence). The CDR3 DNA is TGTGCCAGCAGACCGGGACAGGGAAGCTCCTACGAGCAGTACTTC. This sequence encodes CASRPGQGSSYEQYF.

This chain connects TRBV2 to TRBJ2-2, with D possibly being TRBD1 (6 bases). Germline V CDR1 and CDR2: SNHLY, FYNNEI. CDR3 length: 14 amino acids. V was cut by 7 bases and J by 3 bases, with 12 bases left in between. The DNA of the CDR3 is TGTGCCAGCACCGGGGACACCTACACCGGGGAGCTGTTTTTT. Translated, it gives CASTGDTYTGELFF.

The chain combines TRBV28 with TRBJ1-4, with no clear D. V was trimmed by 4 bases and J by 7 bases, leaving 7 bases between them. CDR1 and CDR2 (germline): MDHEN, SYDVKM. The CDR3 runs to 12 residues. The CDR3 DNA is TGTGCCAGCAGTTCTCCCGGTGAAAAACTGTTTTTT. Translation gives CASSSPGEKLFF.

The rearrangement links TRBV2 to TRBJ1-1, with D maybe TRBD1 (5 bases). CDR3 size: 15 residues. Trimming left V 8 bases short and J 4 bases short, with 20 bases between. The germline CDR1 and CDR2 sequences are SNHLY and FYNNEI. CDR3: CASSSGRVAVTEAFF. DNA of the CDR3: TGTGCCAGCTCCTCGGGCAGGGTCGCGGTCACTGAAGCTTTCTTT.

V is TRBV5-1 and J is TRBJ2-1; 8 bases match TRBD2. CDR1 and CDR2 (germline): SGHRS, YFSETQ. The CDR3 is 15 residues long. The V gene end was trimmed by 2 bases and the J gene end by 4 bases; junction bases not matched to a gene: 5. CDR3 amino acids: CASSLAGARYNEQFF. CDR3 DNA: TGCGCCAGCAGCTTAGCGGGGGCTCGATACAATGAGCAGTTCTTC.

The chain is built from TRBV23-1 and TRBJ2-1; D gene unclear. TRBV23-1 is an ORF for which the function is uncertain. The length of the CDR3 is 16 residues. V was clipped by 7 bases and J by 0 bases, with 16 bases between them. The CDR3 spells CASTSTGNCSYNEQFF. The CDR3, as DNA: TGCGCCAGCACCTCGACGGGTAACTGCTCCTACAATGAGCAGTTCTTC.

The chain joins TRBV5-5 to TRBJ2-4; TRBD1 agrees at 8 bases. Germline assignment: CDR1 SGHKS and CDR2 YYEKEE (reference sequence). With V trimmed by 1 base and J by 1 base, 7 bases remained unmatched. The CDR3 is 17 residues long. CDR3: CASSLISTGEAKNIQYF. CDR3 sequence (DNA): TGTGCCAGCAGCTTGATATCGACAGGGGAGGCCAAAAACATTCAGTACTTC.

The chain couples TRBV5-5 to TRBJ2-5; TRBD1 matches 7 bases. With 2 bases clipped from V and 4 bases from J, the junction kept 14 bases outside the gene matches. Germline lookup yields CDR1 SGHKS and CDR2 YYEKEE (reference sequence). The CDR3 totals 17 residues. CDR3 sequence: CASSLLGQGVGRETQYF. The DNA of the CDR3 is TGTGCCAGCAGCTTATTGGGCCAGGGGGTAGGTCGAGAGACCCAGTACTTC.

V is TRBV12-3 or TRBV12-4 and J is TRBJ2-5; D remains ambiguous. Trimming removed 1 base from V and 4 bases from J, with 7 bases in between. The CDR3 has 13 residues. The CDR3 sequence: CASSLVSIETQYF. CDR3 nucleotides: TGTGCCAGCAGTTTAGTTAGTATAGAGACCCAGTACTTC.

This clone came up once. The genes are TRBV2 and TRBJ1-1; no clear D gene. CDR3 length: 9 amino acids. The germline V gene encodes CDR1 SNHLY and CDR2 FYNNEI. The ends were cut back, 3 bases at V and 12 bases at J, with 5 bases in the middle. The chain's CDR3 is CASSDHSFF. Here the CDR3 DNA reads TGTGCCAGCAGTGATCATTCTTTCTTT.

This clone was observed a single time. The chain joins TRBV5-8 to TRBJ1-6; no clear D. The CDR3 runs 14 residues. Germline CDR1 reads SGHTS; CDR2 reads YDEGEE. V gave up 4 bases and J gave up 6 bases, with 11 bases separating them. CDR3 DNA: TGTGCCAGCAGCCCTACGCGTGCTAATTCACCCCTCCACTTT. This gives the protein CASSPTRANSPLHF.

This sequence joins TRBV2 and TRBJ1-2, with D perhaps matching TRBD1 (6 bases). CDR1 is SNHLY, CDR2 FYNNEI, per germline. Trimming stripped 2 bases from V and 8 bases from J, with 9 bases between. The CDR3 extends over 12 amino acids. CDR3 sequence: CASSEQGYGYTF. Here the CDR3 DNA reads TGTGCCAGCAGTGAACAGGGGTACGGCTACACCTTC.

V and J are TRBV14 and TRBJ2-3; tentative D call: TRBD2 (7 bases). The CDR3 is made up of 15 amino acids. CDR1 and CDR2 from the germline V gene are SGHDN and FVKESK. V shed 1 base and J shed 8 bases, with 16 bases lying between them. Here the CDR3 reads CASSQVRGGAATQYF. Written as DNA, the CDR3 is TGTGCCAGCAGCCAAGTGCGAGGGGGGGCCGCTACGCAGTATTTT. The full variable domain, rest sourced from reference TRBV14 and TRBJ2-3, is EAGVTQFPSHSVIEKGQTVTLRCDPISGHDNLYWYRRVMGKEIKFLLHFVKESKQDESGMPNNRFLAERTGGTYSTLKVQPAELEDSGVYFCASSQVRGGAATQYFGPGTRLTVL.

The genes are TRBV5-5 and TRBJ2-2; 8 bases align to TRBD2. The CDR3 is 17 amino acids. Losses at the gene ends were 4 bases for V and 0 bases for J; bases not matched to a gene: 8. CDR1 SGHKS and CDR2 YYEKEE come from the germline V gene (reference sequence). In DNA form, the CDR3 reads TGTGCCAGCAGCGAGGTCGGGGGGGCCCCGAACACCGGGGAGCTGTTTTTT. Protein sequence: CASSEVGGAPNTGELFF.

The chain is built from TRBV30 and TRBJ2-5; D is unclear. The CDR3 spans 13 residues. Trimming removed 1 base from V and 1 base from J, with 7 bases in between. Germline V gene data show CDR1 as GTSNPN and CDR2 as SVGIG (reference sequence). CDR3: CAWSGSIQETQYF. Written as DNA, the CDR3 is TGTGCCTGGAGTGGCTCTATCCAAGAGACCCAGTACTTC.

The genes are TRBV5-5 and TRBJ2-6; possibly TRBD2 for D (6 bases). The germline CDR1 and CDR2 sequences are SGHKS and YYEKEE (reference sequence). CDR3 length equals 15 residues. V was clipped by 3 bases and J by 3 bases, with 10 bases between them. In DNA, the CDR3 is TGTGCCAGCAGCTCCCTCGGGAGTGGGGCCAACGTCCTGACTTTC. Translation: CASSSLGSGANVLTF.